The rows below give T cell receptor beta chains drawn from one sample of a study of T cell responses to AZD1222 COVID-19 vaccine. The protocol was immunoSEQ multiplex PCR, while the TCRdb copy is restricted to in-frame clones and leaves out a portion. This table has roughly 100,000 clones, approximately 91% appearing once. Sequencing used peripheral blood, obtained 28 days after the second AZD1222 dose. The receptors originated from an adult who received the AZD1222 COVID-19 vaccine. Both conserved end residues are part of each CDR3. Each record gives: V gene, D gene, J gene, clone size, CDR3 protein, CDR3 DNA. D genes are given only for firm matches. Clone size is not always given. Where it is, it says once, few, many or a class for expanded clones.

TRBV28	TRBD1	TRBJ1-1	once	CASRRTGGWDTEAFF	TGTGCCAGCAGGCGGACAGGGGGATGGGACACTGAAGCTTTCTTT
TRBV7-8	.	TRBJ2-5	.	CASSFAPRAETQYF	TGTGCCAGCAGCTTCGCTCCGAGAGCAGAGACCCAGTACTTC
TRBV6-2/TRBV6-3	.	TRBJ1-3	.	CASSYSPRASGNTIYF	TGTGCCAGCAGTTACTCGCCGCGGGCATCAGGAAACACCATATATTTT
TRBV7-2	.	TRBJ2-3	.	CASSLSGDTQYF	TGTGCCAGCAGCCTGTCAGGAGATACGCAGTATTTT
TRBV5-1	TRBD2	TRBJ2-5	.	CASSFLAGAGETQYF	TGCGCCAGCAGCTTCTTAGCGGGAGCCGGGGAGACCCAGTACTTC
TRBV28	.	TRBJ1-1	.	CASSPQGSPRPEAFF	TGTGCCAGCAGTCCGCAGGGGAGTCCTCGGCCTGAAGCTTTCTTT
TRBV7-2	.	TRBJ1-1	.	CASSLAPGDMNTEAFF	TGTGCCAGCAGCTTAGCCCCAGGGGACATGAACACTGAAGCTTTCTTT
TRBV19	TRBD2	TRBJ2-3	.	CASSLTSGSPDTQYF	TGTGCCAGTAGCCTGACTAGCGGGAGCCCAGATACGCAGTATTTT
TRBV5-1	.	TRBJ2-5	.	CASSLEGEETQYF	TGCGCCAGCAGCTTGGAGGGTGAAGAGACCCAGTACTTC
TRBV2	.	TRBJ2-2	.	CASSFGGNTGELFF	TGTGCCAGCAGCTTTGGGGGGAACACCGGGGAGCTGTTTTTT
TRBV28	.	TRBJ2-2	.	CASSSLRELFF	TGTGCCAGCAGTTCCCTCCGGGAGCTGTTTTTT
TRBV24-1	.	TRBJ1-1	.	CATKGNTEAFF	TGTGCCACCAAGGGAAACACTGAAGCTTTCTTT
TRBV27	TRBD2	TRBJ2-1	.	CASSFTSGSVDEQFF	TGTGCCAGCAGTTTTACTAGCGGGAGTGTGGATGAGCAGTTCTTC
TRBV2	TRBD1	TRBJ1-2	.	CASKVMVTGVGDGYTF	TGTGCCAGCAAAGTAATGGTCACAGGGGTCGGTGATGGCTACACCTTC